A single sample is the source of the 27 T cell receptor beta chains below, sequenced in a study of CD8+CD57+ T cells in acquired aplastic anemia. The template for TCR beta VDJ and CDR3 sequence profiling was genomic DNA. TCRdb re-called the reads with MiXCR, one entry per CDR3 protein. The sample carries 150,000 to 200,000 distinct CDR3 sequences, 55% to 80% recorded once. Sequencing used sorted CD4+, CD8+, or CD8+CD57+ T cells (not recorded which) from PBMCs. These receptors came from a human donor in good health.

CDR3 DNA: TGCGCCAGCAGCTTGCGCAGGGGGCCAGATGGCTACACCTTC. Translating it yields CASSLRRGPDGYTF. V usage is TRBV5-1 and J usage is TRBJ1-2; 8 positions agree with TRBD1. The CDR3 is 14 amino acids. The germline V gene has CDR1 SGHRS and CDR2 YFSETQ. V gave up 1 base and J gave up 6 bases; unmatched junction bases: 5.

CDR3 DNA: TGTGCCAGCAGCCCCCGGTCGGGGGAGGGCATCTACGAGCAGTACTTC. It is translated as CASSPRSGEGIYEQYF. This chain links TRBV4-2 with TRBJ2-7; TRBD2 aligns across 7 bases. CDR1 LGHNA and CDR2 YNFKEQ come from the germline V gene. The CDR3 is made up of 16 amino acids. Trimming at V came to 4 bases and at J to 3 bases, leaving 12 bases not matched to a gene.

This chain links TRBV15 with TRBJ1-1; D is ambiguous. The CDR3 extends over 15 amino acids. Germline V gene lookup returns CDR1 LNHNV and CDR2 YYDKDF (reference sequence). The V and J ends lost 0 bases and 2 bases respectively, with 10 bases between them. The CDR3 loop reads CATSRDNVHNTEAFF. The CDR3 DNA reads TGTGCCACCAGCAGAGATAACGTGCATAACACTGAAGCTTTCTTT.

The chain links TRBV7-9 to TRBJ2-1; 7 bases match TRBD2. This CDR3 has 15 amino acids. J gave up 11 bases and V 3 bases, and 13 bases lay outside the gene matches. The germline gives CDR1 SEHNR, CDR2 FQNEAQ (reference sequence). CDR3 sequence reads: CASSLGGVRINKQFF. The CDR3, as DNA: TGTGCCAGCAGCTTGGGAGGGGTCCGCATAAATAAGCAGTTCTTC.

The rearrangement uses TRBV7-9 and TRBJ2-3; the match to TRBD1 covers 9 bases. The CDR3 is 17 amino acids. V lost 3 bases and J lost 3; bases outside the gene matches: 10. Germline V lookup: CDR1 SEHNR, CDR2 FQNEAQ (reference sequence). The CDR3 loop is CASSLRSTGGETDTQYF. In nucleotides, the CDR3 is TGTGCCAGCAGCTTGAGGTCTACAGGGGGCGAAACAGATACGCAGTATTTT.

A single count supports this clonotype. V usage is TRBV7-9 and J usage is TRBJ2-3, with 9 bases identical to TRBD1. This CDR3 spans 14 amino acids. Germline V CDR1 and CDR2: SEHNR, FQNEAQ (reference sequence). Unmatched junction bases numbered 4, after V lost 6 bases and J lost 3 bases. The CDR3: CASSGQGWTDTQYF. CDR3 nucleotides: TGTGCCAGCAGTGGACAGGGGTGGACAGATACGCAGTATTTT.

This rearrangement joins TRBV4-2 to TRBJ2-5; D gene ambiguous. Trimming took 3 bases from V and 5 from J, leaving 4 bases between them. The germline V gene has CDR1 LGHNA and CDR2 YNFKEQ. The CDR3 spans 11 residues. The CDR3 sequence: CASSHYETQYF. Here the CDR3 DNA reads TGTGCCAGCAGCCACTATGAGACCCAGTACTTC.

The gene calls are TRBV20-1 and TRBJ2-1; 7 bases are shared with TRBD2. V gave up 3 bases and J gave up 16 bases; unmatched junction bases: 15. This CDR3 is 13 amino acids long. CDR1 and CDR2 (germline): DFQATT, SNEGSKA (reference sequence). The CDR3 DNA follows: TGCAGTGCTAGTGCCCCCCCGGCGGGAGTTGTTTTCTTC. This sequence encodes CSASAPPAGVVFF.

This rearrangement joins TRBV2 to TRBJ2-7; TRBD1 might be the D (7 bases). Trimming removed 8 bases from V and 9 bases from J, with 23 bases in between. The CDR3 covers 14 residues. Germline lookup yields CDR1 SNHLY and CDR2 FYNNEI. CDR3 bases: TGTGCCAGCGCAAGGGACAGTGGTTTGGGGGGGCAGTACTTC. This translates into CASARDSGLGGQYF.

This clonotype came up once. A much larger clone differs from this one at a single base, so this may be a read error. A read error is likely, as this CDR3 ends without the conserved phenylalanine or tryptophan. The chain has TRBV6-1 and TRBJ2-3, with D possibly being TRBD2 (6 bases). Trimming took 7 bases from V and 0 from J, leaving 14 bases between them. The CDR3 is made up of 15 amino acids. Per germline, CDR1 MNHNS and CDR2 SASEGT. This CDR3 reads CASTALALSTDTQYL. CDR3 in DNA: TGTGCCAGCACTGCCCTAGCGCTTAGCACAGATACGCAGTATCTT.

The rearrangement joins TRBV7-3 to TRBJ2-7, with 13 bases that match TRBD2. The germline V gene has CDR1 SGHTA and CDR2 FQGTGA. V lost 5 bases, J lost 3 bases, and 4 bases stayed unmatched. The CDR3 is 15 amino acids. The CDR3 nucleotides are TGTGCCAGCAGCGAACTAGCGGGAGGGATCTACGAGCAGTACTTC. It translates to CASSELAGGIYEQYF.

The chain uses TRBV2 and TRBJ2-7, with D maybe TRBD1 (6 bases). V was clipped by 3 bases and J by 6 bases, with 12 bases between them. The CDR3 runs to 13 residues. Per germline, CDR1 SNHLY and CDR2 FYNNEI. As DNA, the CDR3 is TGTGCCAGCAGTGAGATAGGGGGACGCGAGCAGTACTTC. Protein: CASSEIGGREQYF. Full variable domain (remainder filled in from reference TRBV2 and TRBJ2-7): EPEVTQTPSHQVTQMGQEVILRCVPISNHLYFYWYRQILGQKVEFLVSFYNNEISEKSEIFDDQFSVERPDGSNFTLKIRSTKLEDSAMYFCASSEIGGREQYFGPGTRLTVT.

The genes are TRBV2 and TRBJ2-7; 9 bases are shared with TRBD1. V gave up 1 base and J gave up 5 bases; unmatched junction bases: 6. This CDR3 has 15 amino acids. Germline V gene lookup returns CDR1 SNHLY and CDR2 FYNNEI. CDR3 amino acids: CASSEVWDRDNEQYF. The CDR3, as DNA: TGTGCCAGCAGTGAAGTTTGGGACAGGGACAACGAGCAGTACTTC.

This clonotype appeared once. Compared with germline, one end of the junction differs, possibly owing to a read error. The chain joins TRBV24-1 to TRBJ2-5; D unresolved. CDR3 length: 10 amino acids. Germline V gene sequence: CDR1 KGHDR, CDR2 SFDVKD. The CDR3 is CATSDQTQYF. The CDR3 nucleotides read TGTGCCACCAGTGACCAGACACAGTACTTC.

CDR3 region: CASSLDRPTYEQYF. The DNA for the CDR3 is TGCGCCAGCAGCCTGGACAGACCAACCTACGAGCAGTACTTC. This chain links TRBV5-1 with TRBJ2-7; tentative D call: TRBD1 (6 bases). With 4 bases removed from V and 2 bases from J, the gap between germline ends came to 13 bases. Germline values: CDR1 SGHRS, CDR2 YFSETQ. The CDR3 is made up of 14 amino acids.

The V and J genes are TRBV6-5 and TRBJ1-1; unclear D gene. Trimming took 8 bases from V and 0 from J, leaving 10 bases between them. This CDR3 spans 13 amino acids. Germline V gene sequence: CDR1 MNHEY, CDR2 SVGAGI. The CDR3 nucleotides read TGTGCCAGCGCCTACTTCATGAACACTGAAGCTTTCTTT. Translated, it gives CASAYFMNTEAFF.

This clonotype showed up many times. The chain carries TRBV30 and TRBJ1-1; no definite D call. The CDR3 is 12 residues long. Between the trimmed V and J ends, which lost 2 bases and 11 bases, there was a span of 15 bases. Germline V gene data show CDR1 as GTSNPN and CDR2 as SVGIG (reference sequence). The CDR3, as DNA: TGTGCCTGGAGTTATGGTCGGGGTGAGGCTTTCTTT. Amino acid sequence: CAWSYGRGEAFF.

The rearrangement links TRBV7-6 to TRBJ1-5; no definite D call. The CDR3 spans 13 residues. The ends were cut back, 4 bases at V and 3 bases at J, with 7 bases in the middle. CDR1 and CDR2 (germline): SGHVS, FNYEAQ. As DNA, the CDR3 is TGTGCCAGCAGCTCGGGTTACAATCAGCCCCAGCATTTT. Translating it yields CASSSGYNQPQHF. Filled out from reference TRBV7-6 and TRBJ1-5, the complete variable domain reads GAGVSQSPRYKVTKRGQDVALRCDPISGHVSLYWYRQALGQGPEFLTYFNYEAQQDKSGLPNDRFSAERPEGSISTLTIQRTEQRDSAMYRCASSSGYNQPQHFGDGTRLSIL.

This clonotype appeared many times. The chain employs TRBV19 and TRBJ2-5; maybe TRBD2 (5 bases). This CDR3 spans 14 amino acids. The V gene's germline CDR1 is LNHDA and CDR2 SQIVND (reference sequence). V was shortened by 1 base and J by 10 bases, with 16 bases between the two germline ends. CDR3 protein: CASSIAAGGWDQYF. CDR3 DNA sequence: TGTGCCAGTAGTATAGCCGCAGGAGGTTGGGACCAGTACTTC. The full variable domain, with the rest looked up from reference TRBV19 and TRBJ2-5, is DGGITQSPKYLFRKEGQNVTLSCEQNLNHDAMYWYRQDPGQGLRLIYYSQIVNDFQKGDIAEGYSVSREKKESFPLTVTSAQKNPTAFYLCASSIAAGGWDQYFGPGTRLLVL.

This clonotype showed up just once. Because it lacks the conserved phenylalanine or tryptophan at the end, this CDR3 is likely a read error. No DNA is shown, since the ends of the CDR3 on it are uncertain; the CDR3 is the one TCRdb lists. The rearrangement uses TRBV20-1 and TRBJ2-7; the table's D gene call, TRBD2, was not cross checked with the DNA. The CDR3 length is 11 residues, termini included. Per the germline V gene, CDR1 is DFQATT and CDR2 is SNEGSKA (reference sequence). CDR3 in amino acids: CSARDRGRLAG.

The chain links TRBV20-1 to TRBJ2-3; no clear D. CDR3 length equals 10 residues. Trimming took off 3 bases at V and 5 bases at J, with 3 bases between the two ends. Germline loops: CDR1 DFQATT, CDR2 SNEGSKA (reference sequence). The CDR3 DNA reads as TGCAGTGCTAGGATAGATACGCAGTATTTT. Translating gives CSARIDTQYF.

The chain combines TRBV10-3 with TRBJ2-1; TRBD2 aligns across 12 bases. The germline V gene encodes CDR1 ENHRY and CDR2 SYGVKD. The CDR3 is made up of 15 amino acids. With 2 bases clipped from V and 9 bases from J, the junction kept 5 bases outside the gene matches. The CDR3 DNA is TGTGCCATCAGTGAGGCTAGCGGGGGGGCGGGTGAGCAGTTCTTC. It yields the protein CAISEASGGAGEQFF.

The chain carries TRBV19 and TRBJ2-1, with 9 bases fitting TRBD2. The CDR3 has 15 residues. CDR1 and CDR2 from the germline V gene are LNHDA and SQIVND (reference sequence). The V and J ends lost 5 bases and 4 bases, in that order; junction bases with no gene match: 6. The CDR3 sequence: CASSLAGPVYNEQFF. The CDR3 coding sequence is TGTGCCAGTAGTCTAGCGGGACCCGTTTACAATGAGCAGTTCTTC.

The V and J genes are TRBV7-9 and TRBJ2-3; D perhaps matches TRBD2 (5 bases). CDR3 length equals 15 residues. The germline CDR1 and CDR2 sequences are SEHNR and FQNEAQ (reference sequence). The V and J ends lost 5 bases and 4 bases respectively, with 16 bases between them. The CDR3, as DNA: TGTGCCAGCAGCCACCCCGATGTCGGGGCAGATACGCAGTATTTT. Residues: CASSHPDVGADTQYF.

This sequence joins TRBV20-1 and TRBJ1-2; the match to TRBD1 covers 8 bases. With 5 bases clipped from V and 3 bases from J, the junction kept 5 bases outside the gene matches. Germline lookup yields CDR1 DFQATT and CDR2 SNEGSKA (reference sequence). The CDR3 is made up of 13 amino acids. CDR3 sequence: CSAPDRGDYGYTF. CDR3 nucleotides: TGCAGTGCTCCCGACAGGGGTGACTATGGCTACACCTTC.

The chain links TRBV6-4 to TRBJ2-7, with 11 bases identical to TRBD2. CDR1 is MRHNA, CDR2 SNTAGT, per germline. J gave up 4 bases and V 5 bases, and 7 bases lay outside the gene matches. The CDR3 sequence is 15 residues long. The DNA for the CDR3 is TGTGCCAGCAGTACCGGGACTAGCGGAGAATACGAGCAGTACTTC. It translates to CASSTGTSGEYEQYF.

This clonotype was observed at least ten times. The rearrangement links TRBV12-3 or TRBV12-4 to TRBJ1-1; no clear D gene. The CDR3 is made up of 12 amino acids. Trimming shortened V by 3 bases and J by 5 bases, and 7 bases separated the two germline ends. The CDR3 loop is CASSLVRTEAFF. Written as DNA, the CDR3 is TGTGCCAGCAGTTTGGTAAGAACTGAAGCTTTCTTT.